The source of this TCR beta chain is a study of sequential checkpoint blockade in melanoma. The method was immunoSEQ multiplex PCR; TCRdb's version includes in-frame clones alone and lacks a portion of them. Of roughly 20,000 clones in the sample, about 80% are singletons; the top ten hold around two fifths. The germline gives CDR1 MNHNS, CDR2 SASEGT. This CDR3 has 12 residues. After removal of 8 bases from V and 8 bases from J, the junction contained 5 bases not matched to a gene. Treatment here: randomized to nivolumab then ipilimumab (arm A) or the reverse (arm B). Sorted cells were live CD3+CD8+, lacking CD19 and CD56, from PBMCs.

The sequencing here drew on CD8+ T cells sorted from blood (inferred from file names), taken from a patient given nivolumab and ipilimumab in sequence. V gene TRBV6-1 combines with J gene TRBJ1-4; the match to TRBD1 covers 7 bases. This receptor was taken from a human donor with melanoma. The CDR3 here is CASYRGGEKLFF. The DNA for the CDR3 is TGTGCCAGCTACAGGGGCGGGGAAAAACTGTTTTTT.